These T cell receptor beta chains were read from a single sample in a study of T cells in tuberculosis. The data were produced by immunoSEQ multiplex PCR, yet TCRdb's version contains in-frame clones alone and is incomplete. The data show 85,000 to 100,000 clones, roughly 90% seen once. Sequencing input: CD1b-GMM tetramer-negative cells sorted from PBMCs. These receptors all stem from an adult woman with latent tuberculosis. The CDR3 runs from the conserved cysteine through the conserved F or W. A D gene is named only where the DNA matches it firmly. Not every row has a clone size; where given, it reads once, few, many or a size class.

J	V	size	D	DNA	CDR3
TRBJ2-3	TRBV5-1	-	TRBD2	TGCGCCAGCAGCTTGGGTGCTAGCGGATACACAGATACGCAGTATTTT	CASSLGASGYTDTQYF
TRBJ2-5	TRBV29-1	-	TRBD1	TGCAGCGTTGAGGGACAGGGGGCCGTAGTGGAGACCCAGTACTTC	CSVEGQGAVVETQYF
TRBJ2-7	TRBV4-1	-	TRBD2	TGCGCCAGCAGCCAAGAACGTAGCTTGGTGTTAGCGGGGGACTGGTACGAGCAGTACTTC	CASSQERSLVLAGDWYEQYF
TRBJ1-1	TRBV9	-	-	TGTGCCAGCAGCGTCCACACCTCGGGCACTGAAGCTTTCTTT	CASSVHTSGTEAFF
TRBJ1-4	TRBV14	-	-	TGTGCCAGCAGCCAAGGATTGGCAGGTGGGAATGAAAAACTGTTTTTT	CASSQGLAGGNEKLFF
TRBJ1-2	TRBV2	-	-	TGTGCCACCAGGGGTAGGGGTACATGCTTC	CATRGRGTCF
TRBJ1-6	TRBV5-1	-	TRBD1	TGCGCCAGCAGCTTGGGACAGGGGAATGGGTCACCCCTCCACTTT	CASSLGQGNGSPLHF
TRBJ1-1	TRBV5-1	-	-	TGCGCCAGCAGCTTGGGGCAGGGGTACACTGAAGCTTTCTTT	CASSLGQGYTEAFF
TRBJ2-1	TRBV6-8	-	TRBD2	TGTGCCAGCAGTTTGAGACTAGCGGAACACAATGAGCAGTTCTTC	CASSLRLAEHNEQFF
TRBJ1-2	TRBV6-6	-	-	TGTGCCAGCAGTTACTCGTCGGGGGGCAGTGGCTACACCTTC	CASSYSSGGSGYTF
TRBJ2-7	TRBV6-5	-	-	TGTGCCAGCAGTTACTACGGGGAATCCTACGAGCAGTACTTC	CASSYYGESYEQYF
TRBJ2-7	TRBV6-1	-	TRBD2	TGTGCCAGCACCAAAGAGATGGCGGGGGGATACGAGCAGTACTTC	CASTKEMAGGYEQYF
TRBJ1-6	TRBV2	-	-	TGTGCCAGCAGACGGGACCGTGGAGGGAATTCACCCCTCCACTTT	CASRRDRGGNSPLHF
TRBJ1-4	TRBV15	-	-	TGTGCCACCAGCAGAGATCGGGGGGGGGAAAAACTGTTTTTT	CATSRDRGGEKLFF
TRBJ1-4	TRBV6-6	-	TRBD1	TGTGCCAGCAGTTCGAGGACAGGGGATAATGAAAAACTGTTTTTT	CASSSRTGDNEKLFF
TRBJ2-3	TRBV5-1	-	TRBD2	TGCGCCAGCACGCCTAGCGGGGCGTCTAGCACAGATACGCAGTATTTT	CASTPSGASSTDTQYF
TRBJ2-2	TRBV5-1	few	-	TGCGCCAGCAGCTTAACAGGTGGGGTCACCGGGGAGCTGTTTTTT	CASSLTGGVTGELFF
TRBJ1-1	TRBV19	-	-	TGTGCCAGTAGTCCCATCACAGGGTTAAACACTGAAGCTTTCTTT	CASSPITGLNTEAFF
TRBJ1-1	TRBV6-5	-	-	TGTGCCAGCAGTGAATCTAGGTTTTCTGAAGCTTTCTTT	CASSESRFSEAFF
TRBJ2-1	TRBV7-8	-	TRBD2	TGTGCCAGCAGCTTAGGTAGCGGGGGGGCCTGGGATGAGCAGTTCTTC	CASSLGSGGAWDEQFF
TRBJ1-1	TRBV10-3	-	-	TGTGCCATCAGTGACTTGGCCACGGGAGCTTTCTTT	CAISDLATGAFF
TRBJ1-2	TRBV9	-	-	TGTGCCAGCAGCGTAGATGCAGGGAACTATGGCTACACCTTC	CASSVDAGNYGYTF
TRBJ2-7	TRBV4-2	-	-	TGTGCCAGCAGCCCCCCCCAGGGGCTGAGCGAGCAGTACTTC	CASSPPQGLSEQYF
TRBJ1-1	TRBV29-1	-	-	TGCAGCGTTGGGGGCCAGGGGACTGAAGCTTTCTTT	CSVGGQGTEAFF
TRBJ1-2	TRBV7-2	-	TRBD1	TGTGCCAGCAGCTTAGAAGGACAGGGCTACGTTAACTATGGCTACACCTTC	CASSLEGQGYVNYGYTF
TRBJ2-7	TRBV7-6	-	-	TGTGCCAGCAGCTTAGCAGGACAGACCTACGAGCAGTACTTC	CASSLAGQTYEQYF
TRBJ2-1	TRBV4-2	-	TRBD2	TGTGCCAGCAGCCAGGGTCTAGCGGTGAGACAGTTCTTC	CASSQGLAVRQFF
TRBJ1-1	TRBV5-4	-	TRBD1	TGTGCCAGCAGCCCAGGGACAGCCAGTAACACTGAAGCTTTCTTT	CASSPGTASNTEAFF
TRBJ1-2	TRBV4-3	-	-	TGCGCCAGCAGCCAAGACACCAGGGATGGCTACACCTTC	CASSQDTRDGYTF